This T cell receptor beta chain was recorded in a study of cytomegalovirus exposure and HLA in healthy donors. Overall study: Some 87 million unique TCRs from HLA-typed donors were held in an early release of data.

Germline CDR1 and CDR2: SGHAT and FQNNGV. Losses at the gene ends were 6 bases for V and 7 bases for J; bases not matched to a gene: 17. This CDR3 region has 17 residues. Both 60 Vbeta primers and 13 Jbeta primers went into the PCR. Some clones are missing from TCRdb's copy, which holds only in-frame ones; the method was immunoSEQ multiplex PCR. The data hold about 130,000 clones, with 65% to 70% observed a single time. V is TRBV11-2 and J is TRBJ2-2, with 7 bases that match TRBD1. Sequenced: PBMCs. This receptor was identified in a human donor in good health. CDR3 region: CASRLPGQRTHGGELFF. In nucleotides, the CDR3 is TGTGCCAGCAGGCTTCCGGGACAGCGTACTCATGGCGGGGAGCTGTTTTTT.